This T cell receptor (beta chain) emerged from a study of monozygotic twins with inflammatory bowel disease. The CDR3 covers 13 residues. Germline lookup yields CDR1 SGHVS and CDR2 FQNEAQ. Per donor there was one draw, yielding a blood sample of 2.5 ml. For this clonotype: What it binds is unknown.

With eight separate reactions per sample, the authors made cDNA. TCRdb reworked the 5' RACE reads into one entry per CDR3 protein, no DNA. The repertoire table contains more than 300,000 distinct CDR3 sequences. Study conclusions and caveats: The existence of one strong signal or clonotype linked to IBD lacked support.

V and J are TRBV7-8 and TRBJ2-7; TCRdb calls TRBD2, which cannot be checked without DNA. This receptor was obtained from a human donor with ulcerative colitis or Crohn's disease, or a healthy co-twin of an affected twin (not recorded which). The specimen sequenced was blood. The CDR3 spells CASSAPTSDEQYF. The full variable domain, with the rest looked up from reference TRBV7-8 and TRBJ2-7, is GAGVSQSPRYKVAKRGQDVALRCDPISGHVSLFWYQQALGQGPEFLTYFQNEAQLDKSGLPSDRFFAERPEGSVSTLKIQRTQQEDSAVYLCASSAPTSDEQYFGPGTRLTVT.